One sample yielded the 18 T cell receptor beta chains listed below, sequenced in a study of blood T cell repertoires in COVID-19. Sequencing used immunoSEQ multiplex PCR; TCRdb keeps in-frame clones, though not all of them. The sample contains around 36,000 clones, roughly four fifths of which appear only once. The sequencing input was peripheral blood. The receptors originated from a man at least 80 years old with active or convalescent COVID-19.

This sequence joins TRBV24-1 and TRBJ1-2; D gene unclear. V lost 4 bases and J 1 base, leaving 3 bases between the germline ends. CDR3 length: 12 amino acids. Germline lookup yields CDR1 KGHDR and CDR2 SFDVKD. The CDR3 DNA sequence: TGTGCCACCAGTGACATTAACTATGGCTACACCTTC. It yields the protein CATSDINYGYTF.

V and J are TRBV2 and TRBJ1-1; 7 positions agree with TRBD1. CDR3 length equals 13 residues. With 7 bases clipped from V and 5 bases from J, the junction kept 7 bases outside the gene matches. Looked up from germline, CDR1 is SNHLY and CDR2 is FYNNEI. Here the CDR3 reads CASKGDRGTEAFF. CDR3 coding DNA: TGTGCCAGCAAAGGGGACAGAGGGACTGAAGCTTTCTTT.

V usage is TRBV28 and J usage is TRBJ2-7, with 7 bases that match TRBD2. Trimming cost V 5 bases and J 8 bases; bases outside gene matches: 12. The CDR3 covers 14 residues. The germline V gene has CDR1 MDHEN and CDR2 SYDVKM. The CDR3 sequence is CASSTLAGAVQQYF. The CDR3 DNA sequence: TGTGCCAGCAGTACACTCGCGGGAGCGGTCCAGCAGTACTTC.

Written as DNA, the CDR3 is TGTGCCATCACTAAAGCCCTCCGGACAGGGAACAGAATGAACACTGAAGCTTTCTTT. This encodes CAITKALRTGNRMNTEAFF. The chain carries TRBV10-3 and TRBJ1-1, with TRBD1 identical over 8 bases. This CDR3 has 19 amino acids. Germline V gene lookup returns CDR1 ENHRY and CDR2 SYGVKD. Trimming took 7 bases from V and 0 from J; bases not matched to a gene: 19.

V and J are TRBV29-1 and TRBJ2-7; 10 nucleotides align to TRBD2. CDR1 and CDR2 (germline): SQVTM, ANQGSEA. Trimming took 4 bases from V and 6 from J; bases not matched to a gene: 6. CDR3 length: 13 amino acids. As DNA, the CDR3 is TGCAGCGTTGCGGTAGCGGGAGGCGGCGAGCAGTACTTC. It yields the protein CSVAVAGGGEQYF.

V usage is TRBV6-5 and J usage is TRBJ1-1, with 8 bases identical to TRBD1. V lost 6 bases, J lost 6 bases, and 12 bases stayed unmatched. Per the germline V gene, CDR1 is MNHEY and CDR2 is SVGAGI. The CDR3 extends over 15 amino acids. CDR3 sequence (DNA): TGTGCCAGCAGACCCACAGGGGGAGGCCTCGCTGAAGCTTTCTTT. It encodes CASRPTGGGLAEAFF.

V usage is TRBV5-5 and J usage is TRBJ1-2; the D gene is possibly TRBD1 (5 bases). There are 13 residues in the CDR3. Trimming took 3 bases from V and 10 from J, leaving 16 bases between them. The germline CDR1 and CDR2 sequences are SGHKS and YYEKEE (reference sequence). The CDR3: CASSSYGWGDYTF. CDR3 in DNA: TGTGCCAGCAGCTCGTATGGTTGGGGGGACTACACCTTC.

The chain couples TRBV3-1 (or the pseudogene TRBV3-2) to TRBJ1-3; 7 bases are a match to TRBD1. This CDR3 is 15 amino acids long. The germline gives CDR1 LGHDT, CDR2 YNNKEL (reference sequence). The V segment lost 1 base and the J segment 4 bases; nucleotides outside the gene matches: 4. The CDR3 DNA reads TGTGCCAGCAGCCAAGGGAGGGGGCCCGGAAACACCATATATTTT. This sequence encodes CASSQGRGPGNTIYF.

This CDR3 reads CATSRDYSIGQGGSYEQYF. The CDR3 DNA reads as TGTGCCACCAGCAGAGATTACAGCATCGGCCAGGGAGGGTCCTACGAGCAGTACTTC. The rearrangement joins TRBV15 to TRBJ2-7, with 7 bases matching TRBD2. This CDR3 contains 19 residues. The germline V gene has CDR1 LNHNV and CDR2 YYDKDF (reference sequence). V shed 0 bases, J shed 1 base, and the junction held 15 bases outside the gene matches. The variable domain in full, with the rest retrieved from reference TRBV15 and TRBJ2-7, is DAMVIQNPRYQVTQFGKPVTLSCSQTLNHNVMYWYQQKSSQAPKLLFHYYDKDFNNEADTPDNFQSRRPNTSFCFLDIRSPGLGDTAMYLCATSRDYSIGQGGSYEQYFGPGTRLTVT.

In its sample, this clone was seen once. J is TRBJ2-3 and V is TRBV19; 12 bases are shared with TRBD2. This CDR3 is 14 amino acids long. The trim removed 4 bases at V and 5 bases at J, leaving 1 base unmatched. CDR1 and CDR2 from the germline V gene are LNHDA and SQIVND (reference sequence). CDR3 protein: CASSRLAGEDTQYF. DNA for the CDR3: TGTGCCAGTAGTAGACTAGCGGGAGAAGATACGCAGTATTTT.

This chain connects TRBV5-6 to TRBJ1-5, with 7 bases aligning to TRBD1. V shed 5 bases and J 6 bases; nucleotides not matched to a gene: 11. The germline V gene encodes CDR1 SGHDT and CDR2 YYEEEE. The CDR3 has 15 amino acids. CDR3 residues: CASSSKQGTSQPQHF. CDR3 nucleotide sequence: TGTGCCAGCAGTTCCAAACAGGGGACTTCTCAGCCCCAGCATTTT.

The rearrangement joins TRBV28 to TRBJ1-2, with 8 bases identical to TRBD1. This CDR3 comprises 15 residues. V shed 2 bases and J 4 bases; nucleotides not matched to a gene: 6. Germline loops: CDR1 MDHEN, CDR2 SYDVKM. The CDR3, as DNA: TGTGCCAGCAGTTTACAGGGGGCGGGCCCCTATGGCTACACCTTC. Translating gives CASSLQGAGPYGYTF.

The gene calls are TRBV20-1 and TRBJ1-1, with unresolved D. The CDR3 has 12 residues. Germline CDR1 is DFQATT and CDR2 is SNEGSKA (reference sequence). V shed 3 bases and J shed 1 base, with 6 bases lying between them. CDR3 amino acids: CSASSGNTEAFF. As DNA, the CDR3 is TGCAGTGCTAGTAGCGGGAACACTGAAGCTTTCTTT.

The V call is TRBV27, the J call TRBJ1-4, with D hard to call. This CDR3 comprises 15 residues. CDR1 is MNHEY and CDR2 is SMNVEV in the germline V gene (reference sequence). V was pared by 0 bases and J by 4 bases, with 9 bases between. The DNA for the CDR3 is TGTGCCAGCAGTTTATCGAGAGTTCGTAATGAAAAACTGTTTTTT. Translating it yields CASSLSRVRNEKLFF.

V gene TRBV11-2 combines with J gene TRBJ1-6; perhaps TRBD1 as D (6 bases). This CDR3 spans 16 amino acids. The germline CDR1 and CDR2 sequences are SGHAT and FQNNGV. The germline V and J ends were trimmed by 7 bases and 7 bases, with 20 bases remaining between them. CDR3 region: CASTGGGGVWNSPLHF. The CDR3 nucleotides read TGTGCCAGCACCGGGGGGGGCGGCGTGTGGAATTCACCCCTCCACTTT.

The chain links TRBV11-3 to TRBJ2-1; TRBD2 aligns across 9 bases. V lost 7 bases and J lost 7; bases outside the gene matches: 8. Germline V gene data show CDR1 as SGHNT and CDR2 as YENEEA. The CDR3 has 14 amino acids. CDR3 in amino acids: CASTEGSGGNEQFF. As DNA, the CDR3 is TGTGCCAGCACCGAAGGTAGCGGGGGTAATGAGCAGTTCTTC.

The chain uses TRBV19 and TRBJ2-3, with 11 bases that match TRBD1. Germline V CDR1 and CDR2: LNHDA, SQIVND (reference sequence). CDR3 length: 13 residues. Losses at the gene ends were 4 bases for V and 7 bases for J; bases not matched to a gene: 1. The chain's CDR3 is CASSRDRGYTQYF. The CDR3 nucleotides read TGTGCCAGTAGTAGGGACAGGGGGTATACGCAGTATTTT.

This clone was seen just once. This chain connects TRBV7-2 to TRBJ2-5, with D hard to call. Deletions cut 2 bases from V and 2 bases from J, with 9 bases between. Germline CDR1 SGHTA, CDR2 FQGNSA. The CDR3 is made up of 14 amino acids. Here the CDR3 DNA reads TGTGCCAGCAGCTTAAGAAGCTGGCAAGAGACCCAGTACTTC. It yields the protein CASSLRSWQETQYF.